This T cell receptor beta chain was sequenced in a study of blood T cell repertoires in COVID-19. Looking at the study overall: Both acute and convalescent COVID-19 samples were obtained from the United States, Italy and Spain. Sources were T cells, B-cell-depleted T cells, or PBMCs; the material itself was cDNA or gDNA.

Per the original methods: It was from reference gene primer amplification that nucleated cell counts were estimated. Only in-frame clones appear in the TCRdb table, and some are missing; sequencing was by immunoSEQ multiplex PCR. V, J and clone size are those of that table, while D and trimming were read from the DNA. The sample consists of approximately 60,000 clones, under 85% of them appearing once. This clone has just one count. Germline CDR1 and CDR2: LGHNT and FRNRAP. The ends were cut back, 1 base at V and 2 bases at J, with 9 bases in the middle. The CDR3 spans 15 residues. The chain is built from TRBV12-5 and TRBJ1-3, with D possibly being TRBD1 (5 bases). Sequences were obtained from peripheral blood. The sequence derives from a woman of 80 years or more with active or convalescent COVID-19. The CDR3 DNA reads as TGTGCTAGTGGTTTGGACCAGGGTACTGGAAACACCATATATTTT. It specifies CASGLDQGTGNTIYF. Together with reference TRBV12-5 and TRBJ1-3, the CDR3 gives the full variable domain: DARVTQTPRHKVTEMGQEVTMRCQPILGHNTVFWYRQTMMQGLELLAYFRNRAPLDDSGMPKDRFSAEMPDATLATLKIQPSEPRDSAVYFCASGLDQGTGNTIYFGEGSWLTVV.